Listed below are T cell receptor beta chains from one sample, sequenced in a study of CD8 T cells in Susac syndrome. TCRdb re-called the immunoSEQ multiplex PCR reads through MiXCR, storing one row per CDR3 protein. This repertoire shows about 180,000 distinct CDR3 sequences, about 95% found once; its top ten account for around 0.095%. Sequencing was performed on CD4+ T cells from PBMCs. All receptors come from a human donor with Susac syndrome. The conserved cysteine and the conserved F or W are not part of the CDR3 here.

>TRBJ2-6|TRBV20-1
SANKDSSGANVLT
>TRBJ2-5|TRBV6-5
ASSYSIRGVRLETQY
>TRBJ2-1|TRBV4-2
ASSQVGGLASNEQF
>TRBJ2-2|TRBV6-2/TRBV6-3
ASSPGTTNTGELF
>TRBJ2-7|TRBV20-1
SARVGGRTHEQY
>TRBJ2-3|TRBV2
ASRRVGGADTQY
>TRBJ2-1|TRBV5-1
ASSLEAQGFVDEQF
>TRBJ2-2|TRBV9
ASSVSGGSSGELF
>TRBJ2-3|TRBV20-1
SALTSGSSTDTQY
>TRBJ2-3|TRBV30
AWTQRGARNTQY
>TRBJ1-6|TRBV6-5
ASSYVSSSPLH
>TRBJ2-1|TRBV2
ASNPSL
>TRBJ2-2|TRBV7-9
ASSPSGELF
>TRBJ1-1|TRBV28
ASRLDGYTEAF
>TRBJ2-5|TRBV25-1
ASSNSGGETQY
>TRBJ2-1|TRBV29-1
SYSLGTGVINEQF
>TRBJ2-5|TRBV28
ASSFGREETQY
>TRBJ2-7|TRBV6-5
ASSSGVEQY